This T cell receptor (beta chain) was identified in a study of blood T cell repertoires in COVID-19. Turning to the study itself: Specimens from acute and convalescent COVID-19 originated in the United States, Italy and Spain.

The trim removed 4 bases at V and 4 bases at J, leaving 9 bases unmatched. This CDR3 is 15 amino acids long. Germline V gene sequence: CDR1 SGDLS, CDR2 YYNGEE. Source study methods: Estimation of nucleated cell counts was performed using reference gene primer amplification. Measured with immunoSEQ multiplex PCR; TCRdb has only the in-frame clones, and not every one. Clonal size and the V and J genes are those of that table, whereas D and trimming came from the DNA. The sample contains 250,000 to 350,000 clones, more than 75% of which appear only once. Participant-reported clinical history was the basis for cohort assignment. In Cohort 3, a recovered donor had either two negative PCRs, clearance, or symptom resolution.

The sequenced sample was PBMCs or T cells enriched from blood (not recorded which). The chain links TRBV9 to TRBJ1-2; 8 bases map to TRBD1. The sequence was collected from a man in his sixties who had recovered from COVID-19. CDR3 nucleotides: TGTGCCAGCAGCCTCCCGGGACAGGCGTCCTATGGCTACACCTTC. Protein sequence: CASSLPGQASYGYTF.